This entry is about one T cell receptor beta chain. This specimen comes from a study of cytomegalovirus exposure and HLA in healthy donors. Germline V lookup: CDR1 MNHEY, CDR2 SVGAGI. V dropped 2 bases and J dropped 2 bases, with 13 bases sitting between them. The CDR3 is made up of 15 amino acids. The primer mix had 60 Vbeta and 13 Jbeta primers. The table came from immunoSEQ multiplex PCR; TCRdb's copy has only in-frame clones and leaves some out. The sample records about 120,000 clones, about 81% being singletons. The clonotype comes from a man aged 40-49 years in good health and CMV-seronegative. The rearrangement links TRBV6-5 to TRBJ2-7; possible D gene TRBD1, 7 bases. The material sequenced was PBMCs. The CDR3 here is CASSYGGGQPYEQYF. The CDR3 coding sequence is TGTGCCAGCAGTTACGGAGGGGGCCAGCCCTACGAGCAGTACTTC.